This T cell receptor beta chain was found in a study of blood T cell repertoires in COVID-19. Study in general: COVID-19 samples from acute and convalescent phases originated in the United States, Italy and Spain. Sample material is recorded as cDNA or gDNA derived from T cells, B-cell-depleted T cells, or PBMCs.

Authors' data handling: Counts of nucleated cells, estimated from reference gene primer amplification, were obtained. The method was immunoSEQ multiplex PCR; TCRdb's version includes in-frame clones alone and lacks a portion of them. V and J calls and clone size are given by that table; D and trimming were obtained from the DNA. The table lists fewer than 100,000 clones, roughly 83% of them singletons. V dropped 1 base and J dropped 7 bases, with 14 bases sitting between them. CDR1 is MGHRA, CDR2 YSYEKL, per germline. This CDR3 region has 16 residues. The sequencing input was peripheral blood. The source is a human donor in a cohort sampled during active COVID-19. V and J are TRBV4-1 and TRBJ1-6, with D hard to call. The chain's CDR3 is CASSQVFGPENSPLHF. The DNA for the CDR3 is TGCGCCAGCAGCCAAGTGTTTGGGCCAGAGAATTCACCCCTCCACTTT.